Each of the 28 T cell receptor beta chains below was sequenced from the same sample in a study of shared clonotypes between healthy human individuals. Generated by immunoSEQ multiplex PCR, the TCRdb table keeps only in-frame clones and is missing some. The top ten hold under 0.45% of the sample, which has approximately 2.3 million clones, approximately 95% seen once. The source material was naive CD4+ T cells from PBMCs. Indicated subset: CD45RA+ positively selected. The source of these receptors is a man younger than 30 in good health. Some clones in this sample may be carry-over from other donors' samples.

The J gene is TRBJ1-2, the V gene TRBV10-3; unclear D gene. This CDR3 comprises 13 residues. CDR1 is ENHRY, CDR2 SYGVKD, per germline. V gave up 4 bases and J gave up 0 bases, with 6 bases separating them. The CDR3 region is CAISVRANYGYTF. CDR3 nucleotide sequence: TGTGCCATCAGTGTCAGAGCTAACTATGGCTACACCTTC.

CDR3: CASSHRDTNTGELFF. CDR3 DNA sequence: TGTGCCAGCAGCCATCGGGACACGAACACCGGGGAGCTGTTTTTT. The chain joins TRBV7-6 to TRBJ2-2; D is perhaps TRBD1 (6 bases). V was clipped by 5 bases and J by 0 bases, with 10 bases between them. The germline V gene has CDR1 SGHVS and CDR2 FNYEAQ. The CDR3 contains 15 residues.

This rearrangement joins TRBV19 to TRBJ1-1; the D gene is possibly TRBD1 (5 bases). V gave up 8 bases and J gave up 0 bases, with 10 bases separating them. This CDR3 comprises 13 residues. Germline V gene data show CDR1 as LNHDA and CDR2 as SQIVND (reference sequence). The CDR3 region is CASQRQLNTEAFF. CDR3 coding DNA: TGTGCCAGTCAGAGACAGCTGAACACTGAAGCTTTCTTT.

CDR3 loop: CASSGPADTQYF. The CDR3 DNA is TGTGCCAGCAGCGGGCCGGCAGATACGCAGTATTTT. The rearrangement joins TRBV6-5 to TRBJ2-3; no definite D call. CDR3 size: 12 residues. Germline lookup yields CDR1 MNHEY and CDR2 SVGAGI. Trimming removed 6 bases from V and 4 bases from J, with 8 bases in between.

As concerns this clone: This same CDR3 is encoded by further DNA sequences in the sample. This chain's CDR3 is CASSRQGSNQPQHF. The CDR3 DNA reads as TGTGCCAGCTCCCGACAGGGCAGCAATCAGCCCCAGCATTTT. The chain couples TRBV18 to TRBJ1-5, with TRBD1 matching 7 bases. Trimming removed 6 bases from V and 1 base from J; junction bases left unmatched: 3. Germline V CDR1 and CDR2: KGHSH, LQKENI. The CDR3 extends over 14 amino acids.

The J gene is TRBJ2-7, the V gene TRBV9; the D gene is possibly TRBD1 (6 bases). V lost 0 bases to trimming and J lost 2 bases, with 9 bases between them. Germline assignment: CDR1 SGDLS and CDR2 YYNGEE. The CDR3 length is 14 residues. The CDR3 nucleotides read TGTGCCAGCAGCGTAGCTACAGGGACCTACGAGCAGTACTTC. Translated: CASSVATGTYEQYF.

V usage is TRBV5-1 and J usage is TRBJ1-3, with D possibly being TRBD1 (5 bases). Trimming left V 4 bases short and J 8 bases short, with 13 bases between. Germline loops: CDR1 SGHRS, CDR2 YFSETQ. The CDR3 consists of 13 residues. The CDR3 bases are TGCGCCAGCAGCACGCAGGGAGGAGACACCATATATTTT. Translated: CASSTQGGDTIYF.

The chain couples TRBV7-2 to TRBJ2-1; no definite D call. Germline V lookup: CDR1 SGHTA, CDR2 FQGNSA. Trimming left V 0 bases short and J 10 bases short, with 7 bases between. This CDR3 comprises 12 residues. The DNA of the CDR3 is TGTGCCAGCAGCTTAGCGTTGACAGAGCAGTTCTTC. Translated, it gives CASSLALTEQFF. Full variable domain (remainder filled in from reference TRBV7-2 and TRBJ2-1): GAGVSQSPSNKVTEKGKDVELRCDPISGHTALYWYRQSLGQGLEFLIYFQGNSAPDKSGLPSDRFSAERTGGSVSTLTIQRTQQEDSAVYLCASSLALTEQFFGPGTRLTVL.

CDR3 nucleotide sequence: TGCAGCGTTGATAGGGACAGCTCCTACAATGAGCAGTTCTTC. Encoded protein: CSVDRDSSYNEQFF. The chain has TRBV29-1 and TRBJ2-1, with 7 positions matching TRBD1. In germline, CDR1 is SQVTM, CDR2 ANQGSEA. Trimming removed 3 bases from V and 0 bases from J; junction bases left unmatched: 2. The CDR3 sequence is 14 residues long.

The chain links TRBV5-1 to TRBJ1-1, with TRBD1 matching 7 bases. CDR1 is SGHRS and CDR2 is YFSETQ in the germline V gene. The CDR3 has 15 residues. The J segment lost 2 bases and the V segment lost 4 bases, leaving 8 bases of the junction unmatched. CDR3 nucleotides: TGCGCCAGCAGCGCGGGAGGACAGGTTAACACTGAAGCTTTCTTT. It specifies CASSAGGQVNTEAFF. Supplemented by reference TRBV5-1 and TRBJ1-1, the full variable domain reads KAGVTQTPRYLIKTRGQQVTLSCSPISGHRSVSWYQQTPGQGLQFLFEYFSETQRNKGNFPGRFSGRQFSNSRSEMNVSTLELGDSALYLCASSAGGQVNTEAFFGQGTRLTVV.

This clone turned up a few times. The rearrangement links TRBV25-1 to TRBJ1-1; no definite D call. Per germline, CDR1 MGHDK and CDR2 SYGVNS. There are 15 residues in the CDR3. Trimming stripped 5 bases from V and 3 bases from J, with 16 bases between. Written as DNA, the CDR3 is TGTGCCAGCAGTAATTCGGGGAGCGGGGACACTGAAGCTTTCTTT. Protein sequence: CASSNSGSGDTEAFF. Using reference TRBV25-1 and TRBJ1-1 for the parts outside the CDR3, the full variable domain is EADIYQTPRYLVIGTGKKITLECSQTMGHDKMYWYQQDPGMELHLIHYSYGVNSTEKGDLSSESTVSRIRTEHFPLTLESARPSHTSQYLCASSNSGSGDTEAFFGQGTRLTVV.

The chain is built from TRBV29-1 and TRBJ2-3; 7 bases line up with TRBD1. Germline trimming cut 4 bases from V and 2 bases from J; bases unmatched to any gene: 6. The CDR3 contains 14 residues. Germline V lookup: CDR1 SQVTM, CDR2 ANQGSEA. The CDR3 protein is CSVAGQTYTDTQYF. DNA for the CDR3: TGCAGCGTTGCGGGACAGACTTACACAGATACGCAGTATTTT.

The chain is built from TRBV25-1 and TRBJ2-2, with 13 bases that match TRBD2. Germline CDR1 and CDR2: MGHDK and SYGVNS. The length of the CDR3 is 14 residues. V lost 8 bases and J lost 5; bases outside the gene matches: 2. Here the CDR3 reads CASQLAGGTGELFF. CDR3 coding DNA: TGTGCCAGCCAACTAGCGGGAGGGACCGGGGAGCTGTTTTTT.

V gene TRBV13 combines with J gene TRBJ1-5; no definite D call. Trimming left V 3 bases short and J 2 bases short, with 11 bases between. This CDR3 has 15 amino acids. Germline V gene sequence: CDR1 PRHDT, CDR2 FYEKMQ (reference sequence). This chain's CDR3 is CASSFRGSGNQPQHF. The CDR3 DNA is TGTGCCAGCAGCTTTCGGGGAAGTGGCAATCAGCCCCAGCATTTT.

Remarks on this clone: Different DNA sequences within this sample yield the same CDR3. The chain uses TRBV5-4 and TRBJ2-7; 9 bases match TRBD2. CDR1 is SGHNT and CDR2 is YYREEE in the germline V gene (reference sequence). The J segment lost 0 bases and the V segment lost 0 bases, leaving 1 base of the junction unmatched. There are 15 residues in the CDR3. The CDR3 sequence is CASSLGGRASYEQYF. In DNA form, the CDR3 reads TGTGCCAGCAGCTTGGGCGGGAGGGCCTCCTACGAGCAGTACTTC.

The chain carries TRBV4-3 and TRBJ2-7; 9 bases map to TRBD1. The length of the CDR3 is 15 residues. J was trimmed by 3 bases and V by 0 bases; bases with no gene match: 3. CDR1 and CDR2 (germline): LGHNA, YSLEER. The CDR3 here is CASSQEVDRGYEQYF. The DNA of the CDR3 is TGCGCCAGCAGCCAAGAGGTGGACAGGGGCTACGAGCAGTACTTC.

This rearrangement joins TRBV9 to TRBJ2-2; no definite D call. V was shortened by 0 bases and J by 6 bases, with 12 bases between the two germline ends. The CDR3 is 15 residues long. Germline V lookup: CDR1 SGDLS, CDR2 YYNGEE. The CDR3 DNA reads TGTGCCAGCAGCGTAGGAGGCCTTACGGCCGGGGAGCTGTTTTTT. It codes for CASSVGGLTAGELFF.

The chain recombines TRBV11-2 with TRBJ1-5, with D hard to call. Germline CDR1 is SGHAT and CDR2 is FQNNGV. V shed 2 bases and J shed 5 bases, with 7 bases lying between them. The CDR3 is 13 amino acids. The CDR3 is CASSLYGHQPQHF. The CDR3 region has the DNA TGTGCCAGCAGCTTATACGGCCATCAGCCCCAGCATTTT.

This clone has only a few counts. The V gene is TRBV18, the J gene TRBJ1-5; 8 bases are shared with TRBD1. The CDR3 is 15 residues long. Trimming at V came to 5 bases and at J to 5 bases, leaving 8 bases not matched to a gene. Germline CDR1 KGHSH, CDR2 LQKENI. CDR3 nucleotide sequence: TGTGCCAGCTCAACGACAGGGGCTTGGGATCAGCCCCAGCATTTT. It yields the protein CASSTTGAWDQPQHF.

The rearrangement joins TRBV7-9 to TRBJ1-2; 7 positions agree with TRBD1. The V gene end was trimmed by 5 bases and the J gene end by 4 bases; junction bases not matched to a gene: 7. Germline loops: CDR1 SEHNR, CDR2 FQNEAQ (reference sequence). The CDR3 is 14 amino acids. CDR3 in amino acids: CASSASGTAYGYTF. The CDR3 DNA sequence: TGTGCCAGCAGCGCCTCCGGGACAGCCTATGGCTACACCTTC.

The genes are TRBV5-6 and TRBJ2-5; the D gene is possibly TRBD1 (5 bases). V lost 4 bases and J lost 5, with 12 bases in between. Germline values: CDR1 SGHDT, CDR2 YYEEEE. The CDR3 has 13 amino acids. CDR3 DNA sequence: TGTGCCAGCAGCCGCAGGGCTGGGGAGACCCAGTACTTC. It specifies CASSRRAGETQYF. The variable domain in full, with the rest retrieved from reference TRBV5-6 and TRBJ2-5, is DAGVTQSPTHLIKTRGQQVTLRCSPKSGHDTVSWYQQALGQGPQFIFQYYEEEERQRGNFPDRFSGHQFPNYSSELNVNALLLGDSALYLCASSRRAGETQYFGPGTRLLVL.

Only a few counts were recorded for this clone. As DNA, the CDR3 is TGTGCCAGCATCGCCAAAAACATTCAGTACTTC. This gives the protein CASIAKNIQYF. The chain is built from TRBV2 and TRBJ2-4; no clear D gene. Trimming took 7 bases from V and 1 from J, leaving 2 bases between them. Looked up from germline, CDR1 is SNHLY and CDR2 is FYNNEI. The CDR3 covers 11 residues.

The chain carries TRBV15 and TRBJ1-1; D unresolved. The CDR3 extends over 14 amino acids. Trimming left V 2 bases short and J 4 bases short, with 11 bases between. The V gene's germline CDR1 is LNHNV and CDR2 YYDKDF (reference sequence). In DNA, the CDR3 is TGTGCCACCAGCAGAACGGGAGTTGGCACTGAAGCTTTCTTT. Translated, it gives CATSRTGVGTEAFF.

This clone was recorded only once. V usage is TRBV5-4 and J usage is TRBJ1-3; no definite D call. CDR1 is SGHNT and CDR2 is YYREEE in the germline V gene (reference sequence). There are 15 residues in the CDR3. V dropped 5 bases and J dropped 1 base, with 13 bases sitting between them. DNA of the CDR3: TGTGCCAGCAGGGCTACTGGTGCATCTGGAAACACCATATATTTT. Translated: CASRATGASGNTIYF.

Worth noting for this clone: Other DNA variants within this sample encode the same CDR3. J is TRBJ2-7 and V is TRBV20-1, with D perhaps TRBD1 (6 bases). The germline V gene has CDR1 DFQATT and CDR2 SNEGSKA (reference sequence). The CDR3 spans 11 residues. Trimming removed 5 bases from V and 3 bases from J, with 8 bases in between. This chain's CDR3 is CSAGRGYEQYF. CDR3 sequence (DNA): TGCAGTGCTGGCAGGGGCTACGAGCAGTACTTC.

V gene TRBV7-3 combines with J gene TRBJ2-3; the match to TRBD1 covers 8 bases. J lost 5 bases, V lost 1 base, and 5 bases had no gene match. The CDR3 contains 15 residues. Germline V gene lookup returns CDR1 SGHTA and CDR2 FQGTGA. This CDR3 is CASSLIGQGIDTQYF. CDR3 nucleotide sequence: TGTGCCAGCAGCTTAATCGGACAGGGAATAGATACGCAGTATTTT.

This chain joins TRBV29-1 and TRBJ2-2; D is unclear. CDR3 length: 12 residues. Per the germline V gene, CDR1 is SQVTM and CDR2 is ANQGSEA. Trimming took off 7 bases at V and 2 bases at J, with 8 bases between the two ends. The DNA of the CDR3 is TGCAGCGCCCGGGCTAACACCGGGGAGCTGTTTTTT. Its protein product is CSARANTGELFF.

V is TRBV6-5 and J is TRBJ1-5; 8 bases align to TRBD1. Trimming took 6 bases from V and 4 from J; bases not matched to a gene: 5. CDR1 is MNHEY, CDR2 SVGAGI, per germline. This CDR3 spans 14 amino acids. The CDR3 sequence is CASRSRGLNQPQHF. The CDR3 DNA reads as TGTGCCAGCAGGTCCAGGGGGCTTAATCAGCCCCAGCATTTT.